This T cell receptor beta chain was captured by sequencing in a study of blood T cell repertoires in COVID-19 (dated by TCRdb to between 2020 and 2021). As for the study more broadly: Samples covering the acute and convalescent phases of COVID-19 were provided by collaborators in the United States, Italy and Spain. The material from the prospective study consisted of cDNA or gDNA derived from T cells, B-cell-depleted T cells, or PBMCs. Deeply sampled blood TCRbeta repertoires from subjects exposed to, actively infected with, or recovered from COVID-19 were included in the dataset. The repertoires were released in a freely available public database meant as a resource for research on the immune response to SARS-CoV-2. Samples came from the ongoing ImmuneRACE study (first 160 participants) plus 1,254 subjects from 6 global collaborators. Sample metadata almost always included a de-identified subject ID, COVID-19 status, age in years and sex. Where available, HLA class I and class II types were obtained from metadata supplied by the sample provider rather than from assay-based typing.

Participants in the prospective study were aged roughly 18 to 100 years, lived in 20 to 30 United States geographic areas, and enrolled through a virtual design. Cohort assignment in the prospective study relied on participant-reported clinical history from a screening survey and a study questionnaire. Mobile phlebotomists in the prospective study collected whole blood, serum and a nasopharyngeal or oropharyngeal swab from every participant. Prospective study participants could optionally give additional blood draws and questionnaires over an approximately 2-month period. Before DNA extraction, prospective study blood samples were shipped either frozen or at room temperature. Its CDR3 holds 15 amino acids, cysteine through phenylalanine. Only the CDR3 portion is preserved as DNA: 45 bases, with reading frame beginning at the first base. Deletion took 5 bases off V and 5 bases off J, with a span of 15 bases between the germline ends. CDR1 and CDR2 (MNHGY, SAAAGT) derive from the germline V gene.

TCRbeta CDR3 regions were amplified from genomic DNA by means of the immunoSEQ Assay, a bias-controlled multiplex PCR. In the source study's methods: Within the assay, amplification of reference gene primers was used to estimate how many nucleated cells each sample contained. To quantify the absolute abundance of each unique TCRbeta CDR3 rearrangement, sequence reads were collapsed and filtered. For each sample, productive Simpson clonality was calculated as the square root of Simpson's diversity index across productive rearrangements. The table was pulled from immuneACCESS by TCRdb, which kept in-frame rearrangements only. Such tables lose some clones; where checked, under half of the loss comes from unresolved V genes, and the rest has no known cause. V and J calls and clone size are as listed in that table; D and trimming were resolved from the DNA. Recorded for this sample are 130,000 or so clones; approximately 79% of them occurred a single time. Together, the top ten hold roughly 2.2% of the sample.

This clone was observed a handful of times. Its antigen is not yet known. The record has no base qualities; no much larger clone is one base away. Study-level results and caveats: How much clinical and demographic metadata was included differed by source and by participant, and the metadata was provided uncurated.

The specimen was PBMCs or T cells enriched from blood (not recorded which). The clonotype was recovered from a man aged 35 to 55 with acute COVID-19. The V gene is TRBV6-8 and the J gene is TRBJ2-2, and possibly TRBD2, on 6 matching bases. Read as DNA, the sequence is TGTGCCAGCAGTAAAGCGGGTTGGAGGACCGGGGAGCTGTTTTTT. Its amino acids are CASSKAGWRTGELFF.